This passage covers 28 T cell receptor beta chains from one sample sequenced in a study of blood T cell repertoires in COVID-19. Clones were read by immunoSEQ multiplex PCR, and TCRdb kept only the in-frame ones, dropping some. The table has 120,000 to 150,000 clones, more than 65% seen once. The sequencing sample was made of peripheral blood. These receptors all stem from a human donor in a cohort sampled during active COVID-19.

This clone was counted only a few times. The rearrangement joins TRBV3-1 (or the pseudogene TRBV3-2) to TRBJ2-2; D not certain. CDR1 and CDR2 from the germline V gene are LGHDT and YNNKEL (reference sequence). The CDR3 covers 15 residues. Trimming left V 2 bases short and J 0 bases short, with 7 bases between. CDR3 region: CASSQLRTNTGELFF. The CDR3 nucleotides read TGTGCCAGCAGCCAACTGCGGACGAACACCGGGGAGCTGTTTTTT.

This clone was counted a few times. This sequence joins TRBV3-1 (or the pseudogene TRBV3-2) and TRBJ2-1; 8 positions match TRBD2. The junction had 14 bases not matched to a gene; V was cut back by 6 bases and J by 10 bases. Germline loops: CDR1 LGHDT, CDR2 YNNKEL (reference sequence). The CDR3 loop spans 15 amino acids. DNA of the CDR3: TGTGCCAGCAGTCGTGAAAGCGGGGGCAAGAGGGAGCAGTTCTTC. Translating it yields CASSRESGGKREQFF.

The gene calls are TRBV10-2 and TRBJ2-5; the match to TRBD1 covers 8 bases. The length of the CDR3 is 14 residues. CDR1 is WSHSY and CDR2 is SAAADI in the germline V gene. Unmatched junction bases numbered 7, after V lost 6 bases and J lost 4 bases. CDR3 nucleotides: TGCGCCAGCAGGGAGATCGACAGGGGAGAGACCCAGTACTTC. Protein product: CASREIDRGETQYF.

V is TRBV7-9 and J is TRBJ2-5; TRBD1 matches at 8 bases. Losses at the gene ends were 2 bases for V and 2 bases for J; bases not matched to a gene: 4. The CDR3 runs to 15 residues. CDR1 is SEHNR and CDR2 is FQNEAQ in the germline V gene (reference sequence). The CDR3 DNA sequence: TGTGCCAGCAGCTTATCCCGGACAGGGCAAGAGACCCAGTACTTC. Its translation is CASSLSRTGQETQYF.

This clone was observed once. The gene calls are TRBV5-4 and TRBJ1-6; no reliable D call. V lost 5 bases and J 7 bases, leaving 16 bases between the germline ends. Germline CDR1 and CDR2: SGHNT and YYREEE (reference sequence). The CDR3 is 15 residues long. CDR3 protein: CASSGQEGKNSPLHF. The CDR3 region has the DNA TGTGCCAGCAGTGGGCAGGAGGGCAAGAATTCACCCCTCCACTTT. Based on the CDR3 plus reference TRBV5-4 and TRBJ1-6, the full variable domain is ETGVTQSPTHLIKTRGQQVTLRCSSQSGHNTVSWYQQALGQGPQFIFQYYREEENGRGNFPPRFSGLQFPNYSSELNVNALELDDSALYLCASSGQEGKNSPLHFGNGTRLTVT.

This clone is a singleton in its sample. This chain connects TRBV7-9 to TRBJ2-7, with 12 bases matching TRBD1. V shed 5 bases and J 3 bases; nucleotides not matched to a gene: 5. The CDR3 runs to 15 residues. Germline CDR1 and CDR2: SEHNR and FQNEAQ (reference sequence). CDR3 DNA: TGTGCCAGCAGCCCCGGGACAGGGGGCAGCTACGAGCAGTACTTC. Amino acid sequence: CASSPGTGGSYEQYF.

This rearrangement joins TRBV10-1 to TRBJ2-6; the D is unclear. The V end lost 3 bases, the J end lost 0 bases, and 6 bases lay between the germline ends. Germline CDR1 WNHNN, CDR2 SYGVQD (reference sequence). The CDR3 runs 15 residues. In nucleotides, the CDR3 is TGCGCCAGCAGTGAATCAGGCTCTGGGGCCAACGTCCTGACTTTC. Encoded protein: CASSESGSGANVLTF.

This clone was detected a few times. This rearrangement joins TRBV10-3 to TRBJ1-5; D is perhaps TRBD1 (5 bases). CDR1 ENHRY and CDR2 SYGVKD come from the germline V gene. The CDR3 sequence is 16 residues long. Trimming left V 2 bases short and J 0 bases short, with 11 bases between. CDR3 sequence: CAISETGGISNQPQHF. For the CDR3, the DNA is TGTGCCATCAGTGAGACGGGGGGAATTAGCAATCAGCCCCAGCATTTT.

This rearrangement joins TRBV5-4 to TRBJ1-6; 7 bases are a match to TRBD1. CDR3 size: 14 residues. V lost 2 bases, J lost 10 bases, and 6 bases stayed unmatched. Germline assignment: CDR1 SGHNT and CDR2 YYREEE (reference sequence). CDR3 nucleotides: TGTGCCAGCAGCTTCCGGGACAGCGGCTCACCCCTCCACTTT. It translates to CASSFRDSGSPLHF.

V and J are TRBV27 and TRBJ2-3, with TRBD2 as a possible D gene (5 bases). CDR3 size: 16 residues. Trimming cost V 6 bases and J 4 bases, with 20 bases left between them. Per the germline V gene, CDR1 is MNHEY and CDR2 is SMNVEV (reference sequence). CDR3 in amino acids: CASSLGARPVADTQYF. In DNA, the CDR3 is TGTGCCAGCAGCTTGGGAGCCCGCCCCGTCGCAGATACGCAGTATTTT.

V is TRBV2 and J is TRBJ1-6, with D maybe TRBD1 (5 bases). V lost 9 bases and J lost 6, with 18 bases in between. Per the germline V gene, CDR1 is SNHLY and CDR2 is FYNNEI. This CDR3 is 15 amino acids long. The CDR3 sequence is CASLPERGPNSPLHF. CDR3 coding DNA: TGTGCCAGTCTCCCAGAGCGGGGACCTAATTCACCCCTCCACTTT.

The chain employs TRBV28 and TRBJ2-2; the match to TRBD1 covers 8 bases. The CDR3 is 15 amino acids. The V and J ends lost 1 base and 5 bases, in that order; junction bases with no gene match: 3. Per the germline V gene, CDR1 is MDHEN and CDR2 is SYDVKM. In DNA, the CDR3 is TGTGCCAGCAGTTTATTCAGGGGGCGAACCGGGGAGCTGTTTTTT. Amino acids: CASSLFRGRTGELFF.

V usage is TRBV7-9 and J usage is TRBJ2-5; TRBD2 agrees at 7 bases. The CDR3 length is 15 residues. Trimming took 5 bases from V and 0 from J; bases not matched to a gene: 6. CDR1 and CDR2 (germline): SEHNR, FQNEAQ (reference sequence). The CDR3 DNA reads TGTGCCAGCAGCCCGTGGGGAGGGAACCAAGAGACCCAGTACTTC. Its protein product is CASSPWGGNQETQYF.

In its sample, this clone was seen once. CDR3 sequence reads: CASRNPGWSTEAFF. The DNA of the CDR3 is TGCGCCAGCAGAAACCCAGGGTGGAGCACTGAAGCTTTCTTT. The chain is built from TRBV10-2 and TRBJ1-1; D might be TRBD1 (5 bases). Germline V CDR1 and CDR2: WSHSY, SAAADI. Trimming took off 6 bases at V and 4 bases at J, with 15 bases between the two ends. The CDR3 length is 14 residues.

The chain links TRBV5-1 to TRBJ1-1; no definite D call. From germline, CDR1 is SGHRS and CDR2 YFSETQ. The V gene lost 4 bases and the J gene lost 1 base, with 11 bases spanning the gap. This CDR3 spans 14 amino acids. CDR3 sequence reads: CASSVDVRNTEAFF. The CDR3 region has the DNA TGCGCCAGCAGCGTGGACGTCAGGAACACTGAAGCTTTCTTT.

The chain links TRBV5-1 to TRBJ1-3; no clear D gene. Trimming cost V 1 base and J 3 bases, with 11 bases left between them. The CDR3 sequence is 15 residues long. CDR1 is SGHRS and CDR2 is YFSETQ in the germline V gene. CDR3 sequence reads: CASSLSPVYGNTIYF. DNA for the CDR3: TGCGCCAGCAGCTTGTCACCGGTTTATGGAAACACCATATATTTT.

The chain joins TRBV19 to TRBJ1-2, with D possibly matching TRBD1 (5 bases). V was cut by 2 bases and J by 1 base, with 14 bases left in between. CDR1 is LNHDA and CDR2 is SQIVND in the germline V gene (reference sequence). The CDR3 consists of 16 residues. The CDR3 sequence is CASSIQATRGNYGYTF. The CDR3 bases are TGTGCCAGTAGTATACAGGCAACAAGGGGTAACTATGGCTACACCTTC.

The chain is built from TRBV6-5 and TRBJ1-6; 7 nucleotides line up with TRBD1. This CDR3 is 13 amino acids long. Trimming removed 10 bases from V and 9 bases from J; junction bases left unmatched: 9. The V gene's germline CDR1 is MNHEY and CDR2 SVGAGI. CDR3 loop: CATRNRGGSPLHF. The CDR3 nucleotides read TGTGCCACACGAAACAGGGGTGGTTCACCCCTCCACTTT.

This clone was recorded once. V gene TRBV7-9 combines with J gene TRBJ2-1, with 10 bases aligning to TRBD1. This CDR3 spans 14 amino acids. Trimming at V came to 5 bases and at J to 8 bases, leaving 6 bases not matched to a gene. Germline CDR1 is SEHNR and CDR2 is FQNEAQ (reference sequence). CDR3 DNA: TGTGCCAGCAGCCGGACAGGGGGTACAGATGAGCAGTTCTTC. Its translation: CASSRTGGTDEQFF. Full variable domain (outside the CDR3, taken from reference TRBV7-9 and TRBJ2-1): DTGVSQNPRHKITKRGQNVTFRCDPISEHNRLYWYRQTLGQGPEFLTYFQNEAQLEKSRLLSDRFSAERPKGSFSTLEIQRTEQGDSAMYLCASSRTGGTDEQFFGPGTRLTVL.

The rearrangement uses TRBV27 and TRBJ2-1, with 9 bases that match TRBD2. The CDR3 has 15 residues. V shed 3 bases and J 2 bases; nucleotides not matched to a gene: 2. Germline V gene lookup returns CDR1 MNHEY and CDR2 SMNVEV (reference sequence). The CDR3 region is CASSLRGGAYNEQFF. CDR3 nucleotides: TGTGCCAGCAGTTTGCGGGGGGGAGCCTACAATGAGCAGTTCTTC.

The chain combines TRBV4-1 with TRBJ1-1; no reliable D call. In germline, CDR1 is MGHRA, CDR2 YSYEKL. The V end was cut by 1 base, the J end by 1 base, with 7 bases between. This CDR3 region has 14 residues. CDR3 protein: CASSQGQTNTEAFF. In nucleotides, the CDR3 is TGCGCCAGCAGCCAAGGGCAAACGAACACTGAAGCTTTCTTT.

This chain uses TRBV15 with TRBJ1-1; 7 bases map to TRBD1. CDR3 length: 15 residues. Germline V gene lookup returns CDR1 LNHNV and CDR2 YYDKDF (reference sequence). V gave up 5 bases and J gave up 1 base; unmatched junction bases: 7. In DNA form, the CDR3 reads TGTGCCACCAGCGTCCCGACAGGGAGGAACACTGAAGCTTTCTTT. Protein sequence: CATSVPTGRNTEAFF.

The chain carries TRBV6-5 and TRBJ2-6, with a tentative D call TRBD1 (7 bases). With 10 bases removed from V and 4 bases from J, the gap between germline ends came to 17 bases. This CDR3 has 15 residues. The germline V gene encodes CDR1 MNHEY and CDR2 SVGAGI. The CDR3 loop is CATVEGARGANVLTF. The CDR3, as DNA: TGTGCCACAGTGGAGGGGGCGAGGGGGGCCAACGTCCTGACTTTC.

This chain joins TRBV18 and TRBJ2-5; possible D gene TRBD2, 5 bases. This CDR3 is 12 amino acids long. CDR1 and CDR2 (germline): KGHSH, LQKENI. The germline V and J ends were trimmed by 2 bases and 4 bases, with 5 bases remaining between them. For the CDR3, the DNA is TGTGCCAGCTCACCAGAGGGAGAGACCCAGTACTTC. Translated, it gives CASSPEGETQYF. Combining the CDR3 with reference TRBV18 and TRBJ2-5 gives the whole variable domain NAGVMQNPRHLVRRRGQEARLRCSPMKGHSHVYWYRQLPEEGLKFMVYLQKENIIDESGMPKERFSAEFPKEGPSILRIQQVVRGDSAAYFCASSPEGETQYFGPGTRLLVL.

The chain joins TRBV5-6 to TRBJ1-2; D is unclear. This CDR3 is built from 15 residues. Deletions cut 5 bases from V and 4 bases from J, with 18 bases between. Germline V gene sequence: CDR1 SGHDT, CDR2 YYEEEE. The CDR3 bases are TGTGCCAGCAGGCCCCCGGGTCCTGTGGGCTATGGCTACACCTTC. As protein: CASRPPGPVGYGYTF.

The genes are TRBV25-1 and TRBJ1-1; unclear D gene. Per the germline V gene, CDR1 is MGHDK and CDR2 is SYGVNS. Between the trimmed V and J ends, which lost 8 bases and 1 base, there was a span of 8 bases. The CDR3 contains 12 residues. CDR3 sequence: CASCSGNTEAFF. CDR3 coding DNA: TGTGCCAGCTGCAGCGGGAACACTGAAGCTTTCTTT.

This clone was found once. The chain recombines TRBV6-5 with TRBJ1-6; TRBD1 aligns across 7 bases. The CDR3 has 13 residues. Germline V gene data show CDR1 as MNHEY and CDR2 as SVGAGI. Trimming removed 5 bases from V and 7 bases from J; junction bases left unmatched: 2. The CDR3 sequence: CASSPGGNSPLHF. Written as DNA, the CDR3 is TGTGCCAGCAGTCCAGGGGGAAATTCACCCCTCCACTTT.

The rearrangement joins TRBV11-2 to TRBJ1-1, with D possibly matching TRBD1 (5 bases). V was clipped by 5 bases and J by 0 bases, with 13 bases between them. The CDR3 runs to 15 residues. Germline V gene sequence: CDR1 SGHAT, CDR2 FQNNGV. CDR3 region: CASSGPRDLNTEAFF. The CDR3 bases are TGTGCCAGCAGCGGACCCAGGGATTTGAACACTGAAGCTTTCTTT.